Reported below is one T cell receptor beta chain. The same CDR3 is also encoded by other DNA sequences in this sample. The data were obtained in a study of shared clonotypes between healthy human individuals. Produced via immunoSEQ multiplex PCR; TCRdb's table is partial and in-frame only. The sample contains roughly 2.2 million clones, around 92% of which appear only once. CDR1 is SGHRS and CDR2 is YFSETQ in the germline V gene. The germline V and J ends were trimmed by 0 bases and 0 bases, with 7 bases remaining between them. This CDR3 is 14 amino acids long. Sequenced: naive CD4+ T cells from PBMCs. Subset of the sample: CD45RA+ positively selected. The chain combines TRBV5-1 with TRBJ2-7, with D uncertain. The origin of this receptor is a man aged 18 to 30 in good health. Some clones in this sample may be carry-over from other donors' samples. As DNA, the CDR3 is TGCGCCAGCAGCTTGGGACCTGCCTCCTACGAGCAGTACTTC. Translating gives CASSLGPASYEQYF.